This TCR beta chain derives from a study of blood T cell repertoires in COVID-19. Turning to the study itself: The samples span acute and convalescent COVID-19 from the United States, Italy and Spain. In each case, the material was cDNA or gDNA derived from T cells, B-cell-depleted T cells, or PBMCs.

Assay used: immunoSEQ multiplex PCR; TCRdb lists only in-frame clones, some missing. The profile shows some 340,000 clones, around four fifths of them singletons. CDR3 length: 17 residues. The ends were cut back, 3 bases at V and 3 bases at J, with 15 bases in the middle. Germline V gene lookup returns CDR1 MDHEN and CDR2 SYDVKM. This rearrangement joins TRBV28 to TRBJ1-6, with D perhaps matching TRBD1 (6 bases). This clonotype originated in a man in his thirties or forties with active or convalescent COVID-19. The sequencing input was peripheral blood. CDR3: CASSFAAGTYYNSPLHF. The CDR3 bases are TGTGCCAGCAGTTTTGCGGCAGGGACATACTATAATTCACCCCTCCACTTT.